The present T cell receptor beta chain was sequenced within a study of T cells and Merkel cell carcinoma outcomes. Notes on the study in general: Reportedly, T-cell repertoire with density predicts Merkel cell carcinoma outcomes.

Profiling relied on immunoSEQ multiplex PCR, and the TCRdb table lists in-frame clones only, not all of them. The sample yields some 540 clones, 75% to 90% seen once. This CDR3 region has 15 residues. V lost 7 bases and J lost 7; bases outside the gene matches: 11. CDR1 SGHNT and CDR2 YYREEE come from the germline V gene (reference sequence). Concerning this clone itself: Its target is unknown.

The rearrangement uses TRBV5-4 and TRBJ2-2; 9 nucleotides agree with TRBD2. The source is a human donor with Merkel cell carcinoma. Sequencing was performed on tumor tissue from Merkel cell carcinoma. The CDR3 loop is CASAGAGGPDGELFF. DNA for the CDR3: TGTGCCAGCGCAGGGGCGGGGGGGCCGGACGGGGAGCTGTTTTTT.